The 20 T cell receptor beta chains presented below share a single source sample, sequenced in a study of T cell responses to AZD1222 COVID-19 vaccine. Repertoires were generated with immunoSEQ multiplex PCR, while TCRdb's copy carries only in-frame clones and drops some. Here the sample spans about 110,000 clones, roughly 86% being singletons. Sequencing used peripheral blood, obtained on day 0 of AZD1222 vaccination. The receptors come from an adult in good health.

The V gene is TRBV6-5, the J gene TRBJ1-6; D remains ambiguous. Germline loops: CDR1 MNHEY, CDR2 SVGAGI. Trimming cost V 10 bases and J 9 bases, with 16 bases left between them. The CDR3 is made up of 13 amino acids. CDR3 region: CATSRATGSPLHF. CDR3 DNA sequence: TGTGCCACCAGCCGGGCCACGGGTTCACCCCTCCACTTT.

This rearrangement joins TRBV4-3 to TRBJ2-6; D may match TRBD1 or TRBD2 (5 bases each). This CDR3 spans 17 amino acids. Germline lookup yields CDR1 LGHNA and CDR2 YSLEER. The V gene lost 1 base and the J gene lost 0 bases, with 10 bases spanning the gap. The CDR3 here is CASSQGGMVSGANVLTF. The CDR3 bases are TGCGCCAGCAGCCAAGGGGGGATGGTCTCTGGGGCCAACGTCCTGACTTTC.

Only a few counts were recorded for this clone. The chain's CDR3 is CAISEGLAGGSGGELFF. Written as DNA, the CDR3 is TGTGCCATCAGTGAGGGACTAGCGGGGGGCTCAGGCGGGGAGCTGTTTTTT. The V gene is TRBV10-3, the J gene TRBJ2-2; 14 bases map to TRBD2. The CDR3 totals 17 residues. Losses at the gene ends were 2 bases for V and 7 bases for J; bases not matched to a gene: 6. Germline lookup yields CDR1 ENHRY and CDR2 SYGVKD.

This clone was recorded only once. An end of the junction does not agree with germline; a read error may underlie this. The J gene is TRBJ1-2, the V gene TRBV2; D possibly corresponds to TRBD1 (5 bases). The CDR3 is 14 amino acids. Germline V gene sequence: CDR1 SNHLY, CDR2 FYNNEI. CDR3 bases: TGTGCCAGCACCCCCAGGGACGGATCCCTATGGCTAGGGTTC. It yields the protein CASTPRDGSLWLGF.

The rearrangement uses TRBV9 and TRBJ1-2; TRBD1 might be the D (6 bases). Germline V CDR1 and CDR2: SGDLS, YYNGEE. Trimming pared 4 bases from V and 8 bases from J, leaving 12 bases between. The CDR3 extends over 12 amino acids. CDR3 DNA sequence: TGTGCCAGCAGCAATCCGGGACAAGGCTACACCTTC. Its protein is CASSNPGQGYTF.

The chain joins TRBV5-1 to TRBJ1-6; D possibly corresponds to TRBD1 (5 bases). CDR1 and CDR2 from the germline V gene are SGHRS and YFSETQ. There are 15 residues in the CDR3. Deletions cut 0 bases from V and 8 bases from J, with 12 bases between. In DNA form, the CDR3 reads TGCGCCAGCAGCTTGGCAGGTAGGGGCGATTCACCCCTCCACTTT. Residues: CASSLAGRGDSPLHF.

As to this clone: The same CDR3 can be traced to other DNA sequences in this sample. The chain combines TRBV6-5 with TRBJ1-5, with 10 bases fitting TRBD1. CDR1 MNHEY and CDR2 SVGAGI come from the germline V gene. This CDR3 is built from 14 residues. J gave up 1 base and V 6 bases, and 0 bases lay outside the gene matches. The CDR3 coding sequence is TGTGCCAGCAGGGACAGGGGGAGCAATCAGCCCCAGCATTTT. This gives the protein CASRDRGSNQPQHF.

The chain couples TRBV5-8 to TRBJ2-3; 9 bases agree with TRBD1. V shed 7 bases, J shed 1 base, and the junction held 19 bases outside the gene matches. This CDR3 has 19 residues. Germline V gene sequence: CDR1 SGHTS, CDR2 YDEGEE. CDR3 sequence reads: CASPSVPTGGSGGTDTQYF. CDR3 nucleotide sequence: TGTGCCAGCCCCTCGGTCCCGACAGGGGGAAGCGGAGGCACAGATACGCAGTATTTT.

The CDR3: CASRQADPEDTQYF. The CDR3 DNA is TGCGCCAGCAGGCAAGCCGACCCCGAGGATACGCAGTATTTT. The gene calls are TRBV5-1 and TRBJ2-3, with D unresolved. Germline V gene data show CDR1 as SGHRS and CDR2 as YFSETQ. The CDR3 loop spans 14 amino acids. Trimming left V 5 bases short and J 6 bases short, with 16 bases between.

The chain uses TRBV6-5 and TRBJ1-4; D gene ambiguous. Germline V gives CDR1 MNHEY, CDR2 SVGAGI. V gave up 2 bases and J gave up 3 bases, with 10 bases separating them. The CDR3 contains 15 residues. CDR3 amino acids: CASSYGGRPNEKLFF. CDR3 nucleotide sequence: TGTGCCAGCAGTTACGGTGGGCGTCCTAATGAAAAACTGTTTTTT.

This chain uses TRBV12-3 or TRBV12-4 with TRBJ2-1; D is unclear. V lost 2 bases and J 5 bases, leaving 7 bases between the germline ends. The CDR3 totals 13 residues. The CDR3 region is CASSLNIHNEQFF. The CDR3 DNA reads as TGTGCCAGCAGTTTAAACATCCACAATGAGCAGTTCTTC.

The chain has TRBV7-9 and TRBJ1-2, with 7 bases fitting TRBD1. CDR1 SEHNR and CDR2 FQNEAQ come from the germline V gene (reference sequence). The CDR3 has 13 residues. Trimming removed 3 bases from V and 6 bases from J; junction bases left unmatched: 4. The CDR3 loop is CASSFEGADGYTF. In DNA form, the CDR3 reads TGTGCCAGCAGCTTCGAGGGGGCCGATGGCTACACCTTC.

This rearrangement joins TRBV4-1 to TRBJ2-7; TRBD2 aligns across 11 bases. Per germline, CDR1 MGHRA and CDR2 YSYEKL. The CDR3 covers 16 residues. With 6 bases clipped from V and 4 bases from J, the junction kept 11 bases outside the gene matches. CDR3 nucleotide sequence: TGCGCCAGCAGATCGCTAGCGGGGGGCCGATCTTACGAGCAGTACTTC. It specifies CASRSLAGGRSYEQYF.

This rearrangement joins TRBV5-1 to TRBJ1-2, with D maybe TRBD1 (6 bases). In germline, CDR1 is SGHRS, CDR2 YFSETQ. V was clipped by 5 bases and J by 1 base, with 12 bases between them. This CDR3 contains 14 residues. The CDR3 bases are TGCGCCAGCAGGCTGACAGGATATAACTATGGCTACACCTTC. Amino acid sequence: CASRLTGYNYGYTF.

The rearrangement joins TRBV4-2 to TRBJ2-3; D possibly corresponds to TRBD2 (6 bases). The ends were cut back, 3 bases at V and 4 bases at J, with 17 bases in the middle. The germline V gene has CDR1 LGHNA and CDR2 YNFKEQ. The CDR3 extends over 16 amino acids. In DNA form, the CDR3 reads TGTGCCAGCAGCCAGGCCTACTCTAGCGTTCCAGATACGCAGTATTTT. This translates into CASSQAYSSVPDTQYF.

This sequence joins TRBV9 and TRBJ2-1, with TRBD2 as a possible D gene (6 bases). The V and J ends lost 3 bases and 0 bases respectively, with 13 bases between them. Germline assignment: CDR1 SGDLS and CDR2 YYNGEE. The CDR3 spans 16 residues. In DNA, the CDR3 is TGTGCCAGCAGCGATCTACGGGGGAGCTCCTACAATGAGCAGTTCTTC. It translates to CASSDLRGSSYNEQFF. The full variable domain, rest sourced from reference TRBV9 and TRBJ2-1, is DSGVTQTPKHLITATGQRVTLRCSPRSGDLSVYWYQQSLDQGLQFLIQYYNGEERAKGNILERFSAQQFPDLHSELNLSSLELGDSALYFCASSDLRGSSYNEQFFGPGTRLTVL.

The gene calls are TRBV12-3 or TRBV12-4 and TRBJ1-4; D is undetermined. The CDR3 has 13 residues. Trimming left V 9 bases short and J 1 base short, with 9 bases between. In nucleotides, the CDR3 is TGTGCCAGTTCAGGAGGAACTAATGAAAAACTGTTTTTT. Translation: CASSGGTNEKLFF.

The CDR3 sequence is CASSFRGDENEQFF. The DNA of the CDR3 is TGTGCCAGCAGCTTTAGGGGCGACGAGAATGAGCAGTTCTTC. The chain links TRBV7-3 to TRBJ2-1; D is perhaps TRBD1 (5 bases). The V gene's germline CDR1 is SGHTA and CDR2 FQGTGA. This CDR3 is 14 amino acids long. The V end was cut by 3 bases, the J end by 7 bases, with 13 bases between.

The chain carries TRBV27 and TRBJ1-5; D unclear. V was pared by 3 bases and J by 7 bases, with 13 bases between. This CDR3 has 14 amino acids. Germline CDR1 MNHEY, CDR2 SMNVEV (reference sequence). CDR3 nucleotides: TGTGCCAGCAGTTTTGTGGGTTACGGCCAGCCCCAGCATTTT. It yields the protein CASSFVGYGQPQHF.

The chain has TRBV7-2 and TRBJ1-5; a possible D gene is TRBD1 (6 bases). This CDR3 spans 13 amino acids. V lost 8 bases to trimming and J lost 13 bases, with 21 bases between them. The germline V gene has CDR1 SGHTA and CDR2 FQGNSA. The CDR3 here is CASSRTGGGDQHF. For the CDR3, the DNA is TGTGCCAGCTCTCGAACCGGGGGCGGGGATCAGCATTTT.